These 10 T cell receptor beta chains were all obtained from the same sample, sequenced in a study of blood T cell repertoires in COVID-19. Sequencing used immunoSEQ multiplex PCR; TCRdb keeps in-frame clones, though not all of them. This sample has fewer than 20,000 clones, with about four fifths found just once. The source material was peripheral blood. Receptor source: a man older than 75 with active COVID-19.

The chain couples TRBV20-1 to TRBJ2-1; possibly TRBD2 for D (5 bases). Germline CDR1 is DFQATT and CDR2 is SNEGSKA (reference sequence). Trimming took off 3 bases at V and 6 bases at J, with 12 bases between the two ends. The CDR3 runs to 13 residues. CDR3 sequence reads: CSASNGGGNEQFF. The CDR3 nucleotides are TGCAGTGCTAGTAACGGCGGAGGCAATGAGCAGTTCTTC.

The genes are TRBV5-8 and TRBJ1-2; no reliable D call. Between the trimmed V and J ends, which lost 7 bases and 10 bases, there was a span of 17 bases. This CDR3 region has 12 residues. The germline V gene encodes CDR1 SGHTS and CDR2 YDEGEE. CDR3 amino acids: CASLRGIVDYTF. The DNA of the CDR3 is TGTGCCAGCTTGAGAGGGATAGTGGACTACACCTTC.

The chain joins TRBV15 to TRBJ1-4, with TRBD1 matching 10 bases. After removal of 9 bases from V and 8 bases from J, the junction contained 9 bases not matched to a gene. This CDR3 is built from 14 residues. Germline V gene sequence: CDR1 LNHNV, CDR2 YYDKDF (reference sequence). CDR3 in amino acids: CATARGTGEEKLFF. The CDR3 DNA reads TGTGCCACTGCACGTGGGACAGGGGAAGAAAAACTGTTTTTT.

CDR3: CASRGNTGELFF. CDR3 coding DNA: TGTGCCAGCCGGGGAAACACCGGGGAGCTGTTTTTT. The chain has TRBV28 and TRBJ2-2; tentatively, D is TRBD2 (5 bases). This CDR3 has 12 amino acids. Trimming removed 8 bases from V and 2 bases from J, with 6 bases in between. Germline loops: CDR1 MDHEN, CDR2 SYDVKM.

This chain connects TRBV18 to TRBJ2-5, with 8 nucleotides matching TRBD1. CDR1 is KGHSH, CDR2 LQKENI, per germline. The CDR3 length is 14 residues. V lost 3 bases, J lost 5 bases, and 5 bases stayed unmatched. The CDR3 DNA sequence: TGTGCCAGCTCACCCGGACAGGGCGGGGAGACCCAGTACTTC. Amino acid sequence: CASSPGQGGETQYF.

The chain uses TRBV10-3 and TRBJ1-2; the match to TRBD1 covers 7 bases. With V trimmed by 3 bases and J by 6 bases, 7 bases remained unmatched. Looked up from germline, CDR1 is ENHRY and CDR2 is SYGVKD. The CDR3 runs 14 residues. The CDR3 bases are TGTGCCATCAGTGACCCAGGGGGAGTCGATGGCTACACCTTC. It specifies CAISDPGGVDGYTF.

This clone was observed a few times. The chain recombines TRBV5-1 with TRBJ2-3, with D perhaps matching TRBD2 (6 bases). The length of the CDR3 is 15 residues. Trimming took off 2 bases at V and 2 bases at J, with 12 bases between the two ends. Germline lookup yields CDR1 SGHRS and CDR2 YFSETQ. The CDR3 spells CASSLGRNPTDTQYF. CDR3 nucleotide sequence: TGCGCCAGCAGCTTAGGGAGGAACCCCACAGATACGCAGTATTTT.

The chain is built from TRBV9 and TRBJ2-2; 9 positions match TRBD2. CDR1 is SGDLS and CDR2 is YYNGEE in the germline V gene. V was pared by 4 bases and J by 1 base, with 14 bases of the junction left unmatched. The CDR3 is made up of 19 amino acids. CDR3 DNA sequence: TGTGCCAGCAGCTCCCCTCTGGTAGCGGGAGACCTGAACACCGGGGAGCTGTTTTTT. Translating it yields CASSSPLVAGDLNTGELFF.

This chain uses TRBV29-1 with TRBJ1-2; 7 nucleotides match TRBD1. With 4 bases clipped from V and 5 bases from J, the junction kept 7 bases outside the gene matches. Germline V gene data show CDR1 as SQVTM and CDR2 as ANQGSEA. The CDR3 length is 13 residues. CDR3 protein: CSVAQTGAYGYTF. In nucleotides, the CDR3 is TGCAGCGTTGCCCAAACAGGGGCATATGGCTACACCTTC.

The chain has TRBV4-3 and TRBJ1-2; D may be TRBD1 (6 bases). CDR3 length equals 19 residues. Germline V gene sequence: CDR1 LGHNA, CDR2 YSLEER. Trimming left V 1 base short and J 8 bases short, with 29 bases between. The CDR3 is CASSQGVLIVSRGSEGYTF. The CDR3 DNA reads TGCGCCAGCAGCCAAGGGGTGCTCATCGTGTCCAGGGGAAGTGAAGGCTACACCTTC.